The 9 T cell receptor beta chains listed next were all sequenced from one sample in a study of T cell repertoires in cytomegalovirus infection. TCRdb independently ran MiXCR on the reads; one entry per CDR3 protein. The sample records about 680,000 distinct CDR3 sequences, 20% to 25% being singletons. The sequencing input was CD8+ T cells from PBMCs. These receptors were collected from a human donor in good health (CMV status not recorded). Some clones in this sample may be carry-over from other donors' samples.

At least ten counts were recorded for this clonotype. In DNA, the CDR3 is TGTGCCAGCAACGATGCCTCGGGTAGCAATCAGCCCCAGCATTTT. It specifies CASNDASGSNQPQHF. V and J are TRBV6-2 or TRBV6-3 and TRBJ1-5; D gene uncertain. Germline V gives CDR1 MNHEY, CDR2 SVGEGT. V was clipped by 7 bases and J by 0 bases, with 13 bases between them. The CDR3 covers 15 residues.

In its sample, this clonotype was seen a few times. J is TRBJ2-5 and V is TRBV6-2 or TRBV6-3, with 8 bases aligning to TRBD1. CDR1 is MNHEY, CDR2 SVGEGT, per germline. The CDR3 totals 15 residues. The V segment lost 4 bases and the J segment 5 bases; nucleotides outside the gene matches: 9. The CDR3 here is CASSSIRGRRETQYF. The DNA of the CDR3 is TGTGCCAGCAGTTCCATCAGGGGGCGCCGGGAGACCCAGTACTTC.

Comments on this clonotype: A much larger clone differs from this one at a single base, so this may be a read error. The V call is TRBV7-3, the J call TRBJ2-6; D assignment may be TRBD1 or TRBD2 (5 bases each). The CDR3 consists of 19 residues. V was trimmed by 5 bases and J by 0 bases, leaving 20 bases between them. CDR1 is SGHTA, CDR2 FQGTGA, per germline. CDR3 DNA sequence: TGTGCCAGCAGCGGGTGGGGCAGACTATACCACTCTGGGGCCAACGTCCTGACTTTC. Its protein product is CASSGWGRLYHSGANVLTF.

The chain joins TRBV7-4 to TRBJ1-2; D is unresolved. Trimming pared 1 base from V and 0 bases from J, leaving 6 bases between. Germline CDR1 reads SGHVT; CDR2 reads SQSDAQ. The CDR3 sequence is 14 residues long. For the CDR3, the DNA is TGTGCCAGCAGCTTAGGTGTGTCTAACTATGGCTACACCTTC. Its translation is CASSLGVSNYGYTF.

This clonotype was observed at least ten times. This chain connects TRBV7-2 to TRBJ1-3; no clear D. V was pared by 5 bases and J by 0 bases, with 8 bases between. The CDR3 loop spans 14 amino acids. The germline V gene has CDR1 SGHTA and CDR2 FQGNSA. CDR3 DNA: TGTGCCAGCAGCCCAGACAACTCTGGAAACACCATATATTTT. Amino acids: CASSPDNSGNTIYF.

This clonotype was detected many times. The chain has TRBV12-3 or TRBV12-4 and TRBJ2-2, with 7 bases matching TRBD1. This CDR3 spans 16 amino acids. J was trimmed by 4 bases and V by 5 bases; bases with no gene match: 10. Here the CDR3 DNA reads TGTGCCAGCAGTGTTTACAGGGGTGCGAGCACCGGGGAGCTGTTTTTT. Its protein is CASSVYRGASTGELFF.

Only one count was recorded for this clonotype. J is TRBJ2-5 and V is TRBV4-3; D uncertain. This CDR3 comprises 14 residues. Germline V lookup: CDR1 LGHNA, CDR2 YSLEER. Trimming took off 1 base at V and 2 bases at J, with 8 bases between the two ends. This CDR3 is CASSQGFEQETQYF. The CDR3 DNA follows: TGCGCCAGCAGCCAAGGATTTGAGCAAGAGACCCAGTACTTC.

This clonotype was detected only a few times. V gene TRBV28 combines with J gene TRBJ2-2, with TRBD2 identical over 8 bases. The CDR3 runs to 16 residues. With V trimmed by 7 bases and J by 6 bases, 13 bases remained unmatched. CDR1 is MDHEN, CDR2 SYDVKM, per germline. The CDR3 bases are TGTGCCAGCACCTCAGGGCCTAGCGGGCGGGCCGGGGAGCTGTTTTTT. Protein product: CASTSGPSGRAGELFF. The full variable domain, its missing parts supplied by reference TRBV28 and TRBJ2-2, is DVKVTQSSRYLVKRTGEKVFLECVQDMDHENMFWYRQDPGLGLRLIYFSYDVKMKEKGDIPEGYSVSREKKERFSLILESASTNQTSMYLCASTSGPSGRAGELFFGEGSRLTVL.

This clonotype was picked up a small number of times. The V and J genes are TRBV7-9 and TRBJ1-2; D gene unclear. Trimming took 1 base from V and 13 from J, leaving 13 bases between them. Germline CDR1 reads SEHNR; CDR2 reads FQNEAQ (reference sequence). The CDR3 contains 12 residues. CDR3 bases: TGTGCCAGCAGCTTAGGCCCCCGTAGCTGCACCTTC. It specifies CASSLGPRSCTF.